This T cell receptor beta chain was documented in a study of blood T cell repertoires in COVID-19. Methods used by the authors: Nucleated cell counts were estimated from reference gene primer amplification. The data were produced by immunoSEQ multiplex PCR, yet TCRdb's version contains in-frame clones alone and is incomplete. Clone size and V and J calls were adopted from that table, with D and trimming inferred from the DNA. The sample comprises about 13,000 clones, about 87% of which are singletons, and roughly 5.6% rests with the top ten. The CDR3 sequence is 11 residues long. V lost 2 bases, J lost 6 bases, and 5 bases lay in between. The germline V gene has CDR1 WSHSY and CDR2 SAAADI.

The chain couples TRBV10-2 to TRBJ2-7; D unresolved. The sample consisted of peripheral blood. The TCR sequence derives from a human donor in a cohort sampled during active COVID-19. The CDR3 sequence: CASSERGEQYF. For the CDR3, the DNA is TGCGCCAGCAGTGAGAGAGGCGAGCAGTACTTC.